This TCR beta chain was found in a study of shared clonotypes between healthy human individuals. All donors qualified as healthy HIV-negative adults and had experienced no recent acute infections or vaccinations. Germline-derived CDR1 and CDR2 are SGHAT and FQNNGV. V lost 3 bases to trimming and J lost 6 bases; unmatched junction nucleotides: 5. CDR3 length: 14 amino acids. This clone was counted once. The authors split each subset's genomic DNA evenly across several immunoSEQ plates. Sequencing on ten immunoSEQ deep assay plates was performed for unsorted PBMC DNA. Assay used: immunoSEQ multiplex PCR; TCRdb lists only in-frame clones, some missing. This sample has about 560,000 clones, with roughly 72% found just once.

The chain recombines TRBV11-2 with TRBJ2-5, with TRBD2 matching over 9 bases. This TCR derives from a woman aged 35 to 49 in good health. Some clones in this sample may be carry-over from other donors' samples. The sample comprised PBMCs. CDR3 amino acids: CASSLGGRVQTQYF. In DNA form, the CDR3 reads TGTGCCAGCAGCTTGGGCGGGAGGGTACAGACCCAGTACTTC.